This paragraph covers one T cell receptor (beta chain) sequence. Its antigen is currently not known. Base quality data are lacking; no much larger clone is found one base away. Inclusive of the bounding cysteine and phenylalanine, the CDR3 is 13 residues long. Only the CDR3 DNA is retained, 39 bases long and in frame from the first base. Per the germline V gene, MDHEN is the CDR1 and SYDVKM is the CDR2. The junction shows trimming of 5 bases on V and 5 bases on J, and the gene matches do not reach 6 bases of it. These data originate in a study of CD8 T cells in Susac syndrome (dated by TCRdb to between 2018 and 2021). About the full investigation: Whether CD8+ T cell activation and differentiation in Susac syndrome was antigen driven was tested using repertoire sequencing. CD8+ T cell repertoire clonality was compared between eleven to twelve healthy donors, around 14 Susac syndrome patients and some 15 multiple sclerosis patients.

High-throughput TCR beta sequencing profiled peripheral blood CD8+ and CD4+ T cells from healthy donors, Susac syndrome patients and multiple sclerosis patients. Treatment-naive patients with stable or active relapsing-remitting disease fulfilling revised McDonald criteria were used as multiple sclerosis controls. Bulk CD8+ and CD4+ T cells were purified by magnetic negative isolation, whereas CD8+ TEMRA cells were enriched by FACS. Blood was collected in EDTA tubes and processed within 24 hours, with PBMCs isolated through density gradient centrifugation. PBMCs intended for TCR sequencing were cryopreserved in liquid nitrogen and were subsequently thawed in a 37 degrees C water bath. The sorted or isolated CD4+, CD8+ and CD8+ TEMRA cells reached a purity of at least 90%. Study-level results and caveats: The study acknowledged that relatively few individuals were included in the TCR sequencing and HLA analysis.

RNA was extracted using the RNeasy kit, and roughly 0.5 to 1 ug of the RNA was reverse transcribed with random hexamers. The immunoSEQ multiplex PCR assay, covering 54 Vbeta and 13 Jbeta segments, was used to amplify TCR beta CDR3 regions. PCR amplification bias was corrected using a synthetic template baseline for primer optimization and computational correction. The paper's data handling went like this. Only productive sequences were kept, with reads annotated to V, D and J genes according to IMGT and analyzed in immunoSEQ Analyzer. Clonality was calculated as one minus the Shannon entropy normalized by log2 of the number of productive unique sequences. For each patient and control, public and private clones were evaluated among the 100 most prevalent clones. Clones were defined as Susac-specific if absent from the healthy and MS cohorts, from over a thousand published viral clones and from other ImmuneACCESS disease sequences. The public reads were quality trimmed at Q25 with fastp and then assembled into clones with MiXCR by TCRdb, keeping productive beta chains. Rows merge per CDR3 protein into single entries with the most common DNA and genes. TCRdb, rather than the study authors, made the V and J calls. The sample records almost 450,000 distinct CDR3 sequences, 85% of which are singletons. Roughly 0.1% of the sample rests with the top ten.

Recombination linked TRBV28 to TRBJ2-7; 7 central bases correspond to TRBD2. This TCR derives from a human donor with multiple sclerosis. Specimen: CD8+ T cells from PBMCs. The nucleotides read TGTGCCAGCAGTCCGCTGGGGAGGGACGAGCAGTACTTC. Its amino acids are CASSPLGRDEQYF.